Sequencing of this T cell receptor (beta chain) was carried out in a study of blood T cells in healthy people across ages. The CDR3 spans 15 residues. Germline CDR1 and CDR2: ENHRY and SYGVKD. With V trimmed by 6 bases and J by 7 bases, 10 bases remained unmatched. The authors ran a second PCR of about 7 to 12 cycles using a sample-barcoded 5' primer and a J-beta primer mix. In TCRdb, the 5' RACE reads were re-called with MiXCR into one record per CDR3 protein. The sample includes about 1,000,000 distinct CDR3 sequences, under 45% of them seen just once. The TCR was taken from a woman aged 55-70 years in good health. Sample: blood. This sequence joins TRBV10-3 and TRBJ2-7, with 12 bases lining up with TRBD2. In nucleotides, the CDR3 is TGTGCCATCAGCCTAGCGGGAGGGCCCTCTGATGAGCAGTACTTC. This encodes CAISLAGGPSDEQYF.